This T cell receptor (beta chain) was observed in a study of T cells in women clearing cervical HPV infection listed by TCRdb under 2018. Regarding the study in general: The cases were 25 women with histologically confirmed HPV16-related CIN3 or worse, and 2 of those women had invasive cancers. Controls were 25 women whose single incident HPV16 infection cleared within 12 months without precancer or cancer developing. Blood from cases was collected at the visit where the lesion was first found, while blood from controls was collected once the infection could no longer be detected. For cases, the median interval between lesion detection and blood sampling was around 150 days, with an interquartile range of about 85 to 220 days. Since HLA typing was available for only a few women, HLA type could not be ruled out as a confounder. An exploratory proof-of-principle case-control study, nested within the Guanacaste HPV Natural History Study in Costa Rica, was conducted to compare TCR repertoires across cervical HPV16 outcomes. Cases were matched to controls by age within five years and by the year the sample was collected. Median age was approximately 30 years in cases versus 38 to 45 in controls, and baseline characteristics did not differ significantly. The parent cohort enrolled 10,000 or so women aged 18 or older in Guanacaste, Costa Rica, during about 1992 to 1995 and followed them for approximately seven years. Five blinded duplicates per group were added as quality controls, so that 60 or so samples were obtained: roughly 50 participants and some 10 replicates. Overall results and qualifications from the work: Lower TRBV6-7 relative abundance was observed in cases than in controls (around 0.1% versus 0.15%; Bonferroni P = 0.0008). Because of the cross-sectional design, the study could not determine whether the associations came before infection or resulted from infection, and neither effector/memory subsets nor HPV-specific T cells were isolated. By combining richness with V gene abundances, random forest classifiers separated cases from controls with an estimated AUC of about 0.82. Because T-cell numbers per sample were unknown, differences in richness could reflect varying T-cell content rather than repertoire biology. CIN3+ cases had significantly higher TCR repertoire richness than controls across sequencing depths, but evenness did not differ between the groups.

Every participant had a single incident cervical HPV16 infection, and prevalent HPV16 infections were excluded. Cervical HPV DNA was detected by MY09/MY11 PCR, and genotyping was performed by dot-blot hybridization. Around 15 mL of heparinized blood were centrifuged, and the buffy coat was split into aliquots, frozen at -30 degrees C, and then kept at -80 degrees C. Genomic DNA was extracted from buffy coat specimens using QIAGEN kits. With regard to this clone: It lacks a known antigen. The CDR3 is cut off 3 residues early in the read; its end comes from the germline J gene.

The immunoSEQ assay used multiplex PCR to amplify TCR beta CDR3 regions from an average of about 1,200 ng of genomic DNA per sample. To correct primer bias, the assay used a complete synthetic TCR repertoire to set an amplification baseline. The amplicons were sequenced on the Illumina platform. Processing in the source paper ran as follows. Sequences were error-corrected by clustering with frequency ratios and a modified nearest-neighbor algorithm, then analyzed in the immunoSEQ Analyzer with IMGT gene definitions. At each rarefaction depth, TCR richness and evenness were averaged over 20 rarefaction repeats, and samples with fewer sequences than the depth were excluded. Wilcoxon rank sum tests with FDR correction were used to compare V, D and J gene relative abundances between the groups. An intraclass correlation of about 96% for TCR richness and an average of 76.4% across 66 gene segments were obtained from the blinded duplicates. Sourced from immuneACCESS, this table was stored by TCRdb with only in-frame sequences that have V and J called. A share of the clones is absent; for the studies checked, an unresolved V gene accounts for under half, and the remainder has no known explanation. That table supplies the V and J calls and clone size; D and trimming were determined from the DNA. This sample's table carries 25,000 to 35,000 clones. Under 25% of the sample is in the top ten clones.

The CDR3 spans 16 residues, from the cysteine through the phenylalanine. Sequencing covers 39 bases of the CDR3, shown here with the frame starting at base 1. Here V drops 1 base and J drops 1 base, and the junction holds 8 bases not matched to any gene. The germline V gene (reference sequence) yields GTSNPN for CDR1 and SVGIG for CDR2. This TCR came from a woman aged 18-69 years with a cervical HPV16 infection that either progressed to CIN3+ or cleared (not recorded which). Sample: blood buffy coat. The chain uses TRBV30 and TRBJ2-7, with 9 bases matching TRBD2. The CDR3 DNA, read in part, is TGTGCCTGGAGTGGAGCGGGAGGAACCTTATCCTACGAG. Its protein reads: CAWSGAGGTLSYE. The CDR3, in full, reads CAWSGAGGTLSYEQYF.